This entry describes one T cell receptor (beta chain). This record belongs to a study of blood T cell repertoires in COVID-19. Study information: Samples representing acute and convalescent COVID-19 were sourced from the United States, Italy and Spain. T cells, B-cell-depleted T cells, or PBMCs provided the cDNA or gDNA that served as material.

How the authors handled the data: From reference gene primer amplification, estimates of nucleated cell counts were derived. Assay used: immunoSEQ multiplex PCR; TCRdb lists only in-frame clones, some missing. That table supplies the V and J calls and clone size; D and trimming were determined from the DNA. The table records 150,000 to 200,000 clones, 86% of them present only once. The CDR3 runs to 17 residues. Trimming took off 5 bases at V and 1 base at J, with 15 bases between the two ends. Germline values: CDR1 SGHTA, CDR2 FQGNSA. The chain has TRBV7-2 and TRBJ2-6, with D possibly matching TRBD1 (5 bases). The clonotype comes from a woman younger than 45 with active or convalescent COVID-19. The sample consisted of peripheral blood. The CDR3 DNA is TGTGCCAGCAGCCTTTCACCAGGGTTATCTGGGGCCAACGTCCTGACTTTC. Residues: CASSLSPGLSGANVLTF.